This TCR beta chain was observed in a study of T cells expressing NK-cell markers. Study-wide results and caveats: These clonotypes additionally ranked first within the CD3+CD56-NKG2C+ fraction of a handful of donors.

Germline lookup yields CDR1 SGHRS and CDR2 YFSETQ. The CDR3 extends over 15 amino acids. TCRdb reprocessed the 5' RACE reads and keeps a single row for each CDR3 protein, giving no DNA. The repertoire table contains 300,000 to 450,000 distinct CDR3 sequences. In the case of this clonotype: As yet, its antigen is unknown.

V usage is TRBV5-1 and J usage is TRBJ1-2; TCRdb lists TRBD1, though no DNA is available to test this call. Input material: blood T cells: a sorted CD56 or NKG2C T cell subset, CD4+ or CD8+ T cells, or bulk PBMC T cells (not recorded which). This TCR came from a man aged 18-70 years in good health. CDR3 residues: CASSFTPGTEYGYTF. The full variable domain, in which reference TRBV5-1 and TRBJ1-2 provide the parts outside the CDR3, is KAGVTQTPRYLIKTRGQQVTLSCSPISGHRSVSWYQQTPGQGLQFLFEYFSETQRNKGNFPGRFSGRQFSNSRSEMNVSTLELGDSALYLCASSFTPGTEYGYTFGSGTRLTVV.